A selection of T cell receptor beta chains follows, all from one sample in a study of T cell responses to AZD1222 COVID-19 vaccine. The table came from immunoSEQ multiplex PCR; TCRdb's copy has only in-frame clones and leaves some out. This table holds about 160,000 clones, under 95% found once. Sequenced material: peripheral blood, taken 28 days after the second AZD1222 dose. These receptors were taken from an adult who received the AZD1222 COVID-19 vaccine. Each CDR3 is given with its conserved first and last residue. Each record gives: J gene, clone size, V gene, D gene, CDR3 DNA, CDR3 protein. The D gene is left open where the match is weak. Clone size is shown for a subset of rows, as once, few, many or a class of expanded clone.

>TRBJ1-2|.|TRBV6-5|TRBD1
TGTGCCAGCAGTCTTACCGGGGACAGGGTAACGGTCTTC
CASSLTGDRVTVF
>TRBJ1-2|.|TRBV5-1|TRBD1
TGCGCCAGCAGCTTGACCGGGGGCAGGGGGCTCCATGGCTACACCTTC
CASSLTGGRGLHGYTF
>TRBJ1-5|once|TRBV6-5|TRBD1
TGTGCCAGCAGACAGGGGAACAGCAATCAGCCCCAGCATTTT
CASRQGNSNQPQHF
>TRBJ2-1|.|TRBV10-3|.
TGTGCCATCAGCTCTAGGGTGCAGGGGGGAAACAATGAGCAGTTCTTC
CAISSRVQGGNNEQFF
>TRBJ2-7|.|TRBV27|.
TGTGCCAGCAGTACCGGGACATCCTACGAGCAGTACTTC
CASSTGTSYEQYF
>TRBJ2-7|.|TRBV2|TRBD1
TGTGCCAGCAACCGGGACAGGGTCGACGAGCAGTACTTC
CASNRDRVDEQYF
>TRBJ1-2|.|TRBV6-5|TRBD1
TGTGCCAGCAGGCCGGGACAGTCACTATGGGGAGGCTACACCTTC
CASRPGQSLWGGYTF
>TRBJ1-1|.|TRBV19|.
TGTGCCAGTAGTTCGGGGTCGATGGGGACTGAAGCTTTCTTT
CASSSGSMGTEAFF
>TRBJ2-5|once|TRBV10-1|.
TGCGCCAGCAGTAGGGACTCTGAAGAGACCCAGTACTTC
CASSRDSEETQYF
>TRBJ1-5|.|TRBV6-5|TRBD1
TGTGCCAGCCTCGACAGGGGGGATGATCAGCCCCAGCATTTT
CASLDRGDDQPQHF
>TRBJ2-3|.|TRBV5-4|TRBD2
TGTGCCAGCAGCTTGGGGGCGGTGGAGCGGGGCTCAGATACGCAGTATTTT
CASSLGAVERGSDTQYF
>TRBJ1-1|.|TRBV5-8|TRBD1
TGTGCCAGCAGCTTCGACAGGGGGCCCCCGAACACTGAAGCTTTCTTT
CASSFDRGPPNTEAFF
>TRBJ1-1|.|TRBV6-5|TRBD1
TGTGCCAGCAGGGCTGGGACAGGCACTGAAGCTTTCTTT
CASRAGTGTEAFF
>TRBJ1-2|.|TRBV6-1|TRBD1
TGTGCCAGCAGTGAAGCCGGGACAGGGGTTACAGGCTATGGCTACACCTTC
CASSEAGTGVTGYGYTF
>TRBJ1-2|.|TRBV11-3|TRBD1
TGTGCCAGCAGCTCCCCCGGGACAGGGGGCTTTGGCTACACCTTC
CASSSPGTGGFGYTF
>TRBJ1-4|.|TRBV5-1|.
TGCGCCAGCAGCTTGTCGGGGAGGAATGAAAAACTGTTTTTT
CASSLSGRNEKLFF
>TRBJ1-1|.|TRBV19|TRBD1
TGTGCCAGTAGTATCGTTTTCAGGGGGCTGAACACTGAAGCTTTCTTT
CASSIVFRGLNTEAFF
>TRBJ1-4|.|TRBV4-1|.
TGCGCCAGCAGCTACAGGGTCGGTAATGAAAAACTGTTTTTT
CASSYRVGNEKLFF
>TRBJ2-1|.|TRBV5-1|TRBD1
TGCGCCAGCAGCCCACCGACAGGGGCTCCGCAGTTCTTC
CASSPPTGAPQFF
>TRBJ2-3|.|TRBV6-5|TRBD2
TGTGCCAGCAGTCAGCGACTAGCGAGCACAGATACGCAGTATTTT
CASSQRLASTDTQYF
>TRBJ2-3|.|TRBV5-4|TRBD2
TGTGCCAGCAGTCCAGGCCAAACTAGCGGGGGGAGCACAGATACGCAGTATTTT
CASSPGQTSGGSTDTQYF
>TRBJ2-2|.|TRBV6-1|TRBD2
TGTGCCAGCAGTGACAGGCATCTAGCGGGGACCGGGGAGCTGTTTTTT
CASSDRHLAGTGELFF
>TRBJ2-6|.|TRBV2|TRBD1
TGTGCCAGCCTACAGGGGGCGAGACCTGGGGCCAACGTCCTGACTTTC
CASLQGARPGANVLTF
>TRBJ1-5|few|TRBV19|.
TGTGCCAGTAGTATGCCCGGTAATCAGCCCCAGCATTTT
CASSMPGNQPQHF
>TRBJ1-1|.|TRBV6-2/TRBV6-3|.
TGTGCCAGCAGTTACTCGGCAATACCCAGGGTGAACACTGAAGCTTTCTTT
CASSYSAIPRVNTEAFF
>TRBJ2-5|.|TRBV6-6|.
TGTGCTACTCACCCGGGGCGATGGGAGACCCAGTACTTC
CATHPGRWETQYF
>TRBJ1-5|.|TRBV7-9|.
TGTGCCAGCAGCCGGGATAGCAATCAGCCCCAGCATTTT
CASSRDSNQPQHF
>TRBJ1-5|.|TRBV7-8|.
TGTGCCAGCAGCTTAGATCAGGGGCTCCGGAATCAGCCCCAGCATTTT
CASSLDQGLRNQPQHF
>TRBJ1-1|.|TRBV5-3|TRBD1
TGTGCCAGAAGCGCCTTTGACAGGGAGAGCGGGGACACTGAAGCTTTCTTT
CARSAFDRESGDTEAFF
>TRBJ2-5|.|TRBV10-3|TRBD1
TGTGCCATCAAGGGGACAGGGGGAGACGAGACCCAGTACTTC
CAIKGTGGDETQYF
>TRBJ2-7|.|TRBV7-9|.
TGTGCCAGCAGCTTACGGGTCGACGAGCAGTACTTC
CASSLRVDEQYF
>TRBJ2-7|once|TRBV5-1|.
TGCGCCAGCAGCTTGGGACCCCAGAACTACGAGCAGTACTTC
CASSLGPQNYEQYF
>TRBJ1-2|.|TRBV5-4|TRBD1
TGTGCCAGCAGTTTACCACTTACAGGGGACTATGGCTACACCTTC
CASSLPLTGDYGYTF
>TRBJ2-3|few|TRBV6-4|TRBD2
TGTGCCAGCAGTGGTAGCGGGGGGGCCACAGATACGCAGTATTTT
CASSGSGGATDTQYF
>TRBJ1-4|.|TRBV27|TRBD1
TGTGCCAGCAGTTTTACAGGGGGTGGTGAAAAACTGTTTTTT
CASSFTGGGEKLFF
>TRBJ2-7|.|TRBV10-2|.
TGCGCCAGCACTGGACAGGGAGGGCCCTACGAGCAGTACTTC
CASTGQGGPYEQYF
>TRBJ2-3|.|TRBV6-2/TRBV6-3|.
TGTGCCAGCAGTCACCCCCCGGGGGGCGGCACAGATACGCAGTATTTT
CASSHPPGGGTDTQYF
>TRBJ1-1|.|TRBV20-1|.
TGCAGTGCTAGGCGAGGGGGAGAAGCTTTCTTT
CSARRGGEAFF
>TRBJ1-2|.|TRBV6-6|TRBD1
TGTGCCAGCAGTTACTCTGGGACAGGGAGACAGAACACCTTC
CASSYSGTGRQNTF
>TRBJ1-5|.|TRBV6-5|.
TGTGCGACGCGGTATAGCAATCAGCCCCAGCATTTT
CATRYSNQPQHF
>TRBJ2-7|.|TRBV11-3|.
TGTGCCAGCAGCTTAGATCGCGGGTACGAGCAGTACTTC
CASSLDRGYEQYF
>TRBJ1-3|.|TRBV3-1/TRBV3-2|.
TGTGCCAGCAGCCAAGATCGGGAGACTGGAAACACCATATATTTT
CASSQDRETGNTIYF
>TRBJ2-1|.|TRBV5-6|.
TGTGCCAGCAGCTTGGAGGGAAATGAGCAGTTCTTC
CASSLEGNEQFF
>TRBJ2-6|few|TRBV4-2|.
TGTGCCAGCAGCCAAGATTCGGGAACTGGGGCCAACGTCCTGACTTTC
CASSQDSGTGANVLTF
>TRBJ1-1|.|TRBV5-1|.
TGCGCCAGCAGCTCTGGGGCTTTGAACACTGAAGCTTTCTTT
CASSSGALNTEAFF
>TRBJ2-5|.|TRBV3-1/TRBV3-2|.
TGTGCCAGCAGCCAAAAAGGCGGACAAGAGACCCAGTACTTC
CASSQKGGQETQYF
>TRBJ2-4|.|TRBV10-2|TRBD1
TGCGCCAGTTCAACAGGGGAAAAAAACATTCAGTACTTC
CASSTGEKNIQYF
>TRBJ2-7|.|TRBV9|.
TGTGCCAGCAGCGTAGCCGCGGAGTCCTACGAGCAGTACTTC
CASSVAAESYEQYF
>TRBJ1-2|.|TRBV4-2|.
TGTGCCAGCAGCCAAAGGGGCACCTACTATGGCTACACCTTC
CASSQRGTYYGYTF